Listed below are T cell receptor beta chains from one sample, sequenced in a study of CD8 T cells in ankylosing spondylitis. MiXCR, applied by TCRdb to the 5' RACE reads, yields one record per CDR3 protein. The sample shows about 360,000 distinct CDR3 sequences, 20% to 25% of them seen only once. Specimen: blood, either unsorted or a sorted T cell fraction (not recorded which). The receptors here all came from a male donor with ankylosing spondylitis or in good health (not recorded which). The CDR3 runs from the conserved cysteine through the conserved F or W. D genes are given only for firm matches. Clone size is shown for a subset of rows, as once, few, many or a class of expanded clone.

v_gene: TRBV9
abundance: few
d_gene: -
j_gene: TRBJ2-3
CDR3aa: CASSPLRVDTQYF
CDR3nt: TGTGCCAGCAGCCCCCTGCGAGTGGATACGCAGTATTTT

v_gene: TRBV12-3/TRBV12-4
abundance: few
d_gene: TRBD2
j_gene: TRBJ2-3
CDR3aa: CATESGAADTQYF
CDR3nt: TGTGCCACCGAAAGCGGGGCCGCGGATACGCAGTATTTT

v_gene: TRBV5-1
abundance: few
d_gene: TRBD1
j_gene: TRBJ1-2
CDR3aa: CASSLVGTGTNYGYTF
CDR3nt: TGCGCCAGCAGCTTGGTAGGGACAGGGACCAACTATGGCTACACCTTC

v_gene: TRBV29-1
abundance: few
d_gene: TRBD1
j_gene: TRBJ1-1
CDR3aa: CSVEDRATGSTEAFF
CDR3nt: TGCAGCGTTGAAGATCGGGCGACAGGGTCTACTGAAGCTTTCTTT

v_gene: TRBV29-1
abundance: few
d_gene: -
j_gene: TRBJ2-7
CDR3aa: CSVAGKVSSYEQYF
CDR3nt: TGCAGCGTTGCAGGGAAAGTCAGCTCCTACGAGCAGTACTTC

v_gene: TRBV15
abundance: few
d_gene: -
j_gene: TRBJ2-7
CDR3aa: CATSRRQDYEQYF
CDR3nt: TGTGCCACCAGCAGACGACAGGACTACGAGCAGTACTTC

v_gene: TRBV6-2/TRBV6-3
abundance: few
d_gene: TRBD1
j_gene: TRBJ2-7
CDR3aa: CASLGDSPYEQYF
CDR3nt: TGTGCCAGCCTCGGGGACAGCCCCTACGAGCAGTACTTC

v_gene: TRBV7-9
abundance: few
d_gene: TRBD1
j_gene: TRBJ2-1
CDR3aa: CASSPRTGFGNEQFF
CDR3nt: TGTGCCAGCAGCCCCCGGACAGGGTTTGGCAATGAGCAGTTCTTC

v_gene: TRBV3-1
abundance: -
d_gene: TRBD2
j_gene: TRBJ2-2
CDR3aa: CASTLSGVTGELFF
CDR3nt: TGTGCCAGCACCCTTAGCGGGGTCACCGGGGAGCTGTTTTTT

v_gene: TRBV30
abundance: -
d_gene: -
j_gene: TRBJ2-2
CDR3aa: CAWSRMGELFF
CDR3nt: TGTGCCTGGAGTCGAATGGGGGAGCTGTTTTTT

v_gene: TRBV20-1
abundance: -
d_gene: TRBD2
j_gene: TRBJ2-6
CDR3aa: CSAETSGVSGANVLTF
CDR3nt: TGCAGTGCTGAGACTAGCGGGGTTTCTGGGGCCAACGTCCTGACTTTC

v_gene: TRBV6-5
abundance: many
d_gene: -
j_gene: TRBJ2-7
CDR3aa: CASSYSWGRSSYEQYF
CDR3nt: TGTGCCAGCAGTTACTCTTGGGGCAGGAGCTCCTACGAGCAGTACTTC

v_gene: TRBV3-1
abundance: -
d_gene: -
j_gene: TRBJ2-7
CDR3aa: CASSPDSGYEQYF
CDR3nt: TGTGCCAGCAGCCCTGACTCCGGCTACGAGCAGTACTTC

v_gene: TRBV7-9
abundance: few
d_gene: TRBD1
j_gene: TRBJ2-7
CDR3aa: CASSTQGPYEQYF
CDR3nt: TGTGCCAGCAGCACACAGGGGCCCTACGAGCAGTACTTC

v_gene: TRBV6-1
abundance: -
d_gene: TRBD1
j_gene: TRBJ2-3
CDR3aa: CASSISQGARADTQYF
CDR3nt: TGTGCCAGCAGTATTTCACAGGGGGCCCGGGCAGATACGCAGTATTTT

v_gene: TRBV12-3/TRBV12-4
abundance: -
d_gene: TRBD2
j_gene: TRBJ2-3
CDR3aa: CASSLQWAGGLGDTQYF
CDR3nt: TGTGCCAGCAGTTTACAGTGGGCGGGGGGCCTGGGAGATACGCAGTATTTT

v_gene: TRBV11-2
abundance: few
d_gene: TRBD2
j_gene: TRBJ2-5
CDR3aa: CASSLTSGGLQETQYF
CDR3nt: TGTGCCAGCAGCTTAACTAGCGGGGGGCTCCAAGAGACCCAGTACTTC

v_gene: TRBV11-2
abundance: -
d_gene: TRBD2
j_gene: TRBJ2-7
CDR3aa: CASSRGGSGGSRSYEQYF
CDR3nt: TGTGCCAGCAGCCGAGGAGGTAGCGGGGGGTCTAGGTCCTACGAGCAGTACTTC

v_gene: TRBV12-3/TRBV12-4
abundance: few
d_gene: -
j_gene: TRBJ2-1
CDR3aa: CASAELGYNEQFF
CDR3nt: TGTGCCAGCGCGGAGTTGGGGTACAATGAGCAGTTCTTC

v_gene: TRBV20-1
abundance: few
d_gene: TRBD1
j_gene: TRBJ1-1
CDR3aa: CSALGQGRGTEAFF
CDR3nt: TGCAGTGCGCTAGGACAGGGTAGGGGCACTGAAGCTTTCTTT

v_gene: TRBV15
abundance: few
d_gene: -
j_gene: TRBJ1-1
CDR3aa: CATSRDQGPNTEAFF
CDR3nt: TGTGCCACCAGCAGAGATCAGGGCCCAAACACTGAAGCTTTCTTT

v_gene: TRBV7-6
abundance: -
d_gene: -
j_gene: TRBJ2-5
CDR3aa: CASSLVDGGGETQYF
CDR3nt: TGTGCCAGCAGCTTAGTCGACGGCGGTGGGGAGACCCAGTACTTC

v_gene: TRBV3-1
abundance: -
d_gene: -
j_gene: TRBJ2-1
CDR3aa: CASSLTNSYNEQFF
CDR3nt: TGTGCCAGCAGCCTGACAAACTCCTACAATGAGCAGTTCTTC

v_gene: TRBV9
abundance: few
d_gene: -
j_gene: TRBJ2-3
CDR3aa: CASSVVEGMGDTQYF
CDR3nt: TGTGCCAGCAGCGTAGTTGAGGGGATGGGCGATACGCAGTATTTT

v_gene: TRBV28
abundance: -
d_gene: -
j_gene: TRBJ2-1
CDR3aa: CASSLGQHNEQFF
CDR3nt: TGTGCCAGCAGTTTAGGGCAGCACAATGAGCAGTTCTTC

v_gene: TRBV6-5
abundance: -
d_gene: -
j_gene: TRBJ2-1
CDR3aa: CASSYRGGHEQFF
CDR3nt: TGTGCCAGCAGTTACCGTGGGGGTCATGAGCAGTTCTTC

v_gene: TRBV7-9
abundance: -
d_gene: -
j_gene: TRBJ1-6
CDR3aa: CASSLDSSPLHF
CDR3nt: TGTGCCAGCAGCCTAGACAGTTCACCCCTCCACTTT

v_gene: TRBV6-2/TRBV6-3
abundance: few
d_gene: TRBD2
j_gene: TRBJ2-1
CDR3aa: CASSPWTSGGYNEQFF
CDR3nt: TGTGCCAGCAGTCCCTGGACTAGCGGGGGATACAATGAGCAGTTCTTC

v_gene: TRBV7-9
abundance: -
d_gene: -
j_gene: TRBJ2-1
CDR3aa: CASSLLAYPDNEQFF
CDR3nt: TGTGCCAGCAGCCTATTAGCCTATCCTGACAATGAGCAGTTCTTC

v_gene: TRBV12-3/TRBV12-4
abundance: few
d_gene: -
j_gene: TRBJ2-7
CDR3aa: CASSRTGLTQYF
CDR3nt: TGTGCCAGCAGCCGGACCGGTCTAACGCAGTACTTC

v_gene: TRBV29-1
abundance: -
d_gene: -
j_gene: TRBJ2-7
CDR3aa: CSVLGRVSYEQYF
CDR3nt: TGCAGCGTGCTGGGACGGGTCTCCTACGAGCAGTACTTC